This T cell receptor (beta chain) emerged from a study of PD-L1 blockade in urothelial cancer. Study-level information: Patients with male sex and bladder-origin urothelial cancer accounted for about nine tenths of the roughly 29 enrolled. Median T cell yield from blood was 141,255.

The CDR3 contains 16 residues. V was clipped by 4 bases and J by 0 bases, with 14 bases between them. Germline-derived CDR1 and CDR2 are SGHRS and YFSETQ. Generated by immunoSEQ multiplex PCR, the TCRdb table keeps only in-frame clones and is missing some. The table has tens of thousands of clones, 84% seen once; the top ten hold roughly 29%. Sequencing was performed on PBMCs, taken around atezolizumab (anti-PD-L1) treatment. The receptor was isolated from a man aged 60 to 69 with urothelial cancer. This chain joins TRBV5-1 and TRBJ1-5, with a possible D match to TRBD1 (5 bases). As DNA, the CDR3 is TGCGCCAGCAGCACGGAAGGGGCGAATAGCAATCAGCCCCAGCATTTT. Translated: CASSTEGANSNQPQHF. Variable domain in full (rest from reference TRBV5-1 and TRBJ1-5): KAGVTQTPRYLIKTRGQQVTLSCSPISGHRSVSWYQQTPGQGLQFLFEYFSETQRNKGNFPGRFSGRQFSNSRSEMNVSTLELGDSALYLCASSTEGANSNQPQHFGDGTRLSIL.